This T cell receptor (beta chain) comes out of a study of regulatory T cells in long-lasting Graves disease. To note about this clonotype: The antigen is undetermined.

Building the TCR beta libraries relied on iRepertoire HTBI primers, and CDR3 regions underwent Arm-PCR. Study processing details: Sample data revealed under 75 TRBV and over eleven TRBJ segments. Via MiXCR, TCRdb re-called the multiplex PCR reads, giving one row per CDR3 protein. The V and J calls, along with clone size, are taken from TCRdb and not from the paper's own processing. The sample has 300,000 to 500,000 distinct CDR3 sequences, less than 25% seen once; the top ten hold around 20%. Unmatched junction bases numbered 6, after V lost 10 bases and J lost 5 bases. The CDR3 sequence is 12 residues long. CDR1 and CDR2 from the germline V gene are KGHDR and SFDVKD. Time point of the sample: persistent/refractory GD, antithyroid drugs over 5 years with positive TRAb. PBMC-derived RNA was used for the TCR library. Patients with Graves' disease were diagnosed by American Thyroid Association guidelines.

Study-level points and caveats: Sharing of public clonotypes was greater in persistent patients (about 3,000) than in new patients (roughly 970). No thyroid tissue was studied; the work used peripheral blood only.

The clonotype comes from a female donor with Graves disease. The chain joins TRBV24-1 to TRBJ2-7; 8 nucleotides agree with TRBD2. The starting material was peripheral blood mononuclear cells (PBMCs), obtained when the disease was refractory, from a patient treated with antithyroid drugs. The CDR3 DNA reads as TGTGCCACGAGCGGGAGAGGCAACGAGCAGTACTTC. As protein: CATSGRGNEQYF.